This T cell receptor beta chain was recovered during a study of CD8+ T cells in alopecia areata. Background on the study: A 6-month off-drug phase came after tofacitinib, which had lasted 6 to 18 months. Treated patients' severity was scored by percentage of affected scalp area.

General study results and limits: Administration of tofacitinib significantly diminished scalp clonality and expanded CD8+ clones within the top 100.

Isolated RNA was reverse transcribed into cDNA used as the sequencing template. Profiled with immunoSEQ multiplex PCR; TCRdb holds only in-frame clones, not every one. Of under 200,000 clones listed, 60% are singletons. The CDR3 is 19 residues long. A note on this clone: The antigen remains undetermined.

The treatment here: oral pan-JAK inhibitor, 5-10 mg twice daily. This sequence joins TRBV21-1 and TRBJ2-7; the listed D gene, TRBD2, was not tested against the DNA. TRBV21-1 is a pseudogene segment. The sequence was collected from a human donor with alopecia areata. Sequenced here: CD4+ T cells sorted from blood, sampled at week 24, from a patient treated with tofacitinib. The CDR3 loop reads CASSKPRGGAFRRTYEQYF. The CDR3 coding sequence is TGTGCCAGCAGCAAGCCGCGCGGGGGGGCTTTTCGAAGAACCTACGAGCAGTACTTC.